This is a list of T cell receptor beta chains from one sample in a study of early stage breast cancer tumors. Clones were sequenced by immunoSEQ multiplex PCR, and TCRdb holds only the in-frame ones, with some missing. The table has around 71,000 clones, 70% to 85% seen once. Material: blood. All receptors come from a person in their sixties or seventies with breast cancer. Each CDR3 is given with its conserved first and last residue. A D gene is named only where the DNA matches it firmly. Not every row has a clone size; where given, it reads once, few, many or a size class.

V gene: TRBV19; J gene: TRBJ1-5; D gene: TRBD1; clone size: -; CDR3 length: 15; CDR3 DNA: TGTGCCAGTAGTATTGGACAGGGCGTTAATCAGCCCCAGCATTTT; CDR3 protein: CASSIGQGVNQPQHF
V gene: TRBV5-6; J gene: TRBJ2-3; D gene: TRBD2; clone size: -; CDR3 length: 15; CDR3 DNA: TGTGCCAGCAGCGATAGCGGGGGGGCAACAGATACGCAGTATTTT; CDR3 protein: CASSDSGGATDTQYF
V gene: TRBV30; J gene: TRBJ2-7; D gene: -; clone size: -; CDR3 length: 15; CDR3 DNA: TGTGCCTGGAGTGAGGCCGAGGCCCTTGACTACGAGCAGTACTTC; CDR3 protein: CAWSEAEALDYEQYF
V gene: TRBV7-9; J gene: TRBJ2-3; D gene: TRBD1; clone size: -; CDR3 length: 16; CDR3 DNA: TGTGCCAGCAGCTTAGCTACGGGACAGGGGACAGATACGCAGTATTTT; CDR3 protein: CASSLATGQGTDTQYF
V gene: TRBV10-3; J gene: TRBJ2-3; D gene: -; clone size: few; CDR3 length: 12; CDR3 DNA: TGTGCCATCAGTCCGGACGAGGATACGCAGTATTTT; CDR3 protein: CAISPDEDTQYF
V gene: TRBV27; J gene: TRBJ2-2; D gene: -; clone size: -; CDR3 length: 12; CDR3 DNA: TGTGCCAGCAGTTTTTTCCCCGGGGAGCTGTTTTTT; CDR3 protein: CASSFFPGELFF
V gene: TRBV9; J gene: TRBJ2-1; D gene: -; clone size: -; CDR3 length: 11; CDR3 DNA: TGTGCCAGCAGCGGGCCCAATGAGCAGTTCTTC; CDR3 protein: CASSGPNEQFF
V gene: TRBV30; J gene: TRBJ1-1; D gene: -; clone size: -; CDR3 length: 14; CDR3 DNA: TGTGCCTGGAGGGGGGGACGGGTGAACACTGAAGCTTTCTTT; CDR3 protein: CAWRGGRVNTEAFF
V gene: TRBV28; J gene: TRBJ2-2; D gene: -; clone size: -; CDR3 length: 13; CDR3 DNA: TGTGCCAGCAGCACTCCGGTAGCCGGGGAGCTGTTTTTT; CDR3 protein: CASSTPVAGELFF
V gene: TRBV6-5; J gene: TRBJ1-4; D gene: -; clone size: -; CDR3 length: 14; CDR3 DNA: TGTGCCAGCAGCCTTACAGTGGGTTTTGAAAAACTGTTTTTT; CDR3 protein: CASSLTVGFEKLFF
V gene: TRBV18; J gene: TRBJ1-6; D gene: -; clone size: few; CDR3 length: 13; CDR3 DNA: TGTGCCAGCTCACCACCGACGAATTCACCCCTCCACTTT; CDR3 protein: CASSPPTNSPLHF
V gene: TRBV28; J gene: TRBJ2-5; D gene: -; clone size: -; CDR3 length: 16; CDR3 DNA: TGTGCCAGTTGGGGGGGACAGAGATTGGTGGGTGAGACCCAGTACTTC; CDR3 protein: CASWGGQRLVGETQYF
V gene: TRBV5-4; J gene: TRBJ1-2; D gene: -; clone size: -; CDR3 length: 14; CDR3 DNA: TGTGCCAGCGGCCCTGGGGGGGGAGGCTATGGCTACACCTTC; CDR3 protein: CASGPGGGGYGYTF
V gene: TRBV6-5; J gene: TRBJ1-3; D gene: -; clone size: few; CDR3 length: 13; CDR3 DNA: TGTGCCAGCAGTTATACCTCTGGAAACACCATATATTTT; CDR3 protein: CASSYTSGNTIYF
V gene: TRBV6-4; J gene: TRBJ2-1; D gene: TRBD2; clone size: once; CDR3 length: 15; CDR3 DNA: TGTGCCAGCAGTGAGGCTGGACTAGCGGGAGGTGAGCAGTTCTTC; CDR3 protein: CASSEAGLAGGEQFF
V gene: TRBV5-1; J gene: TRBJ2-3; D gene: TRBD2; clone size: -; CDR3 length: 14; CDR3 DNA: TGCGCCACCAAGCGGGGGGGAAGCACAGATACGCAGTATTTT; CDR3 protein: CATKRGGSTDTQYF
V gene: TRBV4-3; J gene: TRBJ2-3; D gene: -; clone size: -; CDR3 length: 17; CDR3 DNA: TGCGCCAGCAGCCAAGATAGGACCAGGCTTAGCACAGATACGCAGTATTTT; CDR3 protein: CASSQDRTRLSTDTQYF
V gene: TRBV19; J gene: TRBJ1-2; D gene: -; clone size: -; CDR3 length: 17; CDR3 DNA: TGTGCCAGTAGTATCCCCTTCGACAGGTCTTCTAACTATGGCTACACCTTC; CDR3 protein: CASSIPFDRSSNYGYTF
V gene: TRBV27; J gene: TRBJ2-5; D gene: -; clone size: -; CDR3 length: 16; CDR3 DNA: TGTGCCAGCAGTCACAAACCAATAAATAACCAAGAGACCCAGTACTTC; CDR3 protein: CASSHKPINNQETQYF
V gene: TRBV2; J gene: TRBJ2-2; D gene: -; clone size: once; CDR3 length: 15; CDR3 DNA: TGTGCCAGCAGTGGCGGGGTAGCGAACACCGGGGAGCTGTTTTTT; CDR3 protein: CASSGGVANTGELFF
V gene: TRBV28; J gene: TRBJ1-4; D gene: -; clone size: -; CDR3 length: 15; CDR3 DNA: TGTGCCAGCAGAGGACAGAGCGTAACTAATGAAAAACTGTTTTTT; CDR3 protein: CASRGQSVTNEKLFF
V gene: TRBV19; J gene: TRBJ1-6; D gene: TRBD1; clone size: -; CDR3 length: 15; CDR3 DNA: TGTGCCAGTACCCCCGGGAGACAGGGTAATTCACCCCTCCACTTT; CDR3 protein: CASTPGRQGNSPLHF
V gene: TRBV18; J gene: TRBJ1-1; D gene: -; clone size: -; CDR3 length: 13; CDR3 DNA: TGTGCCAGCTCACCTAGCGGGGGGCGAGACGCTTTCTTT; CDR3 protein: CASSPSGGRDAFF
V gene: TRBV30; J gene: TRBJ1-6; D gene: -; clone size: few; CDR3 length: 15; CDR3 DNA: TGTGCCTGGAGTTTTGATTGGGACTATAATTCACCCCTCCACTTT; CDR3 protein: CAWSFDWDYNSPLHF
V gene: TRBV2; J gene: TRBJ2-2; D gene: TRBD1; clone size: -; CDR3 length: 16; CDR3 DNA: TGTGCCAGCAGTGAATTGGGACAGGGTGTAGCCGGGGAGCTGTTTTTT; CDR3 protein: CASSELGQGVAGELFF
V gene: TRBV5-1; J gene: TRBJ1-2; D gene: TRBD1; clone size: few; CDR3 length: 14; CDR3 DNA: TGCGCCAGCAGCTCCGGGACAGGGTTGGATGGCTACACCTTC; CDR3 protein: CASSSGTGLDGYTF
V gene: TRBV29-1; J gene: TRBJ2-1; D gene: TRBD2; clone size: -; CDR3 length: 13; CDR3 DNA: TGCAGCGTTCCGGGACTAGCGGAAAATGAGCAGTTCTTC; CDR3 protein: CSVPGLAENEQFF
V gene: TRBV18; J gene: TRBJ2-3; D gene: -; clone size: -; CDR3 length: 10; CDR3 DNA: TGTGCCAGCTCAGGCGATACGCAGTATTTT; CDR3 protein: CASSGDTQYF
V gene: TRBV19; J gene: TRBJ2-7; D gene: TRBD1; clone size: -; CDR3 length: 15; CDR3 DNA: TGTGCCAGTAACGCTCAGGGGGCCCTTAAGGGCGAGCAGTACTTC; CDR3 protein: CASNAQGALKGEQYF
V gene: TRBV5-1; J gene: TRBJ1-2; D gene: -; clone size: -; CDR3 length: 15; CDR3 DNA: TGCGCCAGCAGCCCACGGGGGGGGTCGAGCTATGGCTACACCTTC; CDR3 protein: CASSPRGGSSYGYTF
V gene: TRBV4-1; J gene: TRBJ2-7; D gene: -; clone size: few; CDR3 length: 15; CDR3 DNA: TGCGCCAGCAGCCAAGTGGAGGGGGGGCAATACGAGCAGTACTTC; CDR3 protein: CASSQVEGGQYEQYF
V gene: TRBV13; J gene: TRBJ2-5; D gene: -; clone size: -; CDR3 length: 13; CDR3 DNA: TGTGCCAGCAGCCTTCGATCTCAAGAGACCCAGTACTTC; CDR3 protein: CASSLRSQETQYF
V gene: TRBV7-2; J gene: TRBJ2-1; D gene: -; clone size: -; CDR3 length: 14; CDR3 DNA: TGTGCCAGCAGCTTAGAGGGCAGGGGGGATGAGCAGTTCTTC; CDR3 protein: CASSLEGRGDEQFF
V gene: TRBV30; J gene: TRBJ1-5; D gene: -; clone size: -; CDR3 length: 12; CDR3 DNA: TGTGCCTGGAGTAAGGATTCCCAGCCCCAGCATTTT; CDR3 protein: CAWSKDSQPQHF
V gene: TRBV21-1; J gene: TRBJ2-7; D gene: -; clone size: -; CDR3 length: 18; CDR3 DNA: TGTGCCAGCACCAAGAGGACTAGCGGGGGCGTTAGCTCCTACGAGCAGTACTTC; CDR3 protein: CASTKRTSGGVSSYEQYF
V gene: TRBV5-8; J gene: TRBJ2-5; D gene: -; clone size: -; CDR3 length: 13; CDR3 DNA: TGTGCCAGCAGCTTGGTGCGTGGAGAGACCCAGTACTTC; CDR3 protein: CASSLVRGETQYF
V gene: TRBV2; J gene: TRBJ2-2; D gene: -; clone size: -; CDR3 length: 16; CDR3 DNA: TGTGCCAGCAGGGACATGGGCGGGGTAGGCACCGGGGAGCTGTTTTTT; CDR3 protein: CASRDMGGVGTGELFF
V gene: TRBV27; J gene: TRBJ2-7; D gene: TRBD2; clone size: -; CDR3 length: 12; CDR3 DNA: TGTGCCAGCAGCCGGGGGGGGAACGAGCAGTACTTC; CDR3 protein: CASSRGGNEQYF
V gene: TRBV28; J gene: TRBJ1-5; D gene: -; clone size: -; CDR3 length: 15; CDR3 DNA: TGTGCCAGCACCAAGGAGGGAAATAGCAATCAGCCCCAGCATTTT; CDR3 protein: CASTKEGNSNQPQHF
V gene: TRBV7-8; J gene: TRBJ1-5; D gene: -; clone size: -; CDR3 length: 12; CDR3 DNA: TGTGCCAGCAGCTTATTCGGGCAGCCCCAGCATTTT; CDR3 protein: CASSLFGQPQHF
V gene: TRBV27; J gene: TRBJ1-3; D gene: -; clone size: -; CDR3 length: 13; CDR3 DNA: TGTGCCAGCAGTTTATCGGTAGACAACACCATATATTTT; CDR3 protein: CASSLSVDNTIYF
V gene: TRBV6-5; J gene: TRBJ2-2; D gene: -; clone size: -; CDR3 length: 12; CDR3 DNA: TGTGCCAGCAGTCAGTGGACCGGGGAGCTGTTTTTT; CDR3 protein: CASSQWTGELFF
V gene: TRBV7-2; J gene: TRBJ2-3; D gene: TRBD2; clone size: -; CDR3 length: 17; CDR3 DNA: TGTGCCAGCAGCAAAGGACTAGCGGGAGGCACCACAGATACGCAGTATTTT; CDR3 protein: CASSKGLAGGTTDTQYF
V gene: TRBV30; J gene: TRBJ1-2; D gene: TRBD1; clone size: -; CDR3 length: 16; CDR3 DNA: TGTGCCTGGAGTCCGCCGCGGACAGGTTATAACTATGGCTACACCTTC; CDR3 protein: CAWSPPRTGYNYGYTF
V gene: TRBV5-1; J gene: TRBJ2-1; D gene: -; clone size: -; CDR3 length: 15; CDR3 DNA: TGCGCCAGCAGCTTGGACGTCCGGGGTAAGAGTGAGCAGTTCTTC; CDR3 protein: CASSLDVRGKSEQFF
V gene: TRBV27; J gene: TRBJ2-1; D gene: -; clone size: few; CDR3 length: 17; CDR3 DNA: TGTGCCAGCAAAGGAGCACCGACGGGAACGAACTACAATGAGCAGTTCTTC; CDR3 protein: CASKGAPTGTNYNEQFF
V gene: TRBV11-2; J gene: TRBJ1-2; D gene: -; clone size: -; CDR3 length: 19; CDR3 DNA: TGTGCCAGCAGCCCCAAAAACGCCTTTTACAGCGCGATTAACTATGGCTACACCTTC; CDR3 protein: CASSPKNAFYSAINYGYTF
V gene: TRBV30; J gene: TRBJ2-2; D gene: -; clone size: -; CDR3 length: 15; CDR3 DNA: TGTGCCTGCTTACAAGGACGTGCGAACACCGGGGAGCTGTTTTTT; CDR3 protein: CACLQGRANTGELFF
V gene: TRBV9; J gene: TRBJ2-1; D gene: -; clone size: -; CDR3 length: 13; CDR3 DNA: TGTGCCAGCAGCGTATCCCCAGGACTTGAGCAGTTCTTC; CDR3 protein: CASSVSPGLEQFF
V gene: TRBV18; J gene: TRBJ2-1; D gene: TRBD1; clone size: few; CDR3 length: 15; CDR3 DNA: TGTGCCAGCTCCCGAACCGGGACAGGGGGCTATGAGCAGTTCTTC; CDR3 protein: CASSRTGTGGYEQFF
V gene: TRBV4-2; J gene: TRBJ2-1; D gene: TRBD2; clone size: -; CDR3 length: 15; CDR3 DNA: TGTGCCAGCAGTGTACTAGCGGACAACCTCTATGAGCAGTTCTTC; CDR3 protein: CASSVLADNLYEQFF
V gene: TRBV2; J gene: TRBJ2-1; D gene: TRBD2; clone size: -; CDR3 length: 17; CDR3 DNA: TGTGCCAGCAGGGGGACTAGCGGGGAAACAGCCTACAATGAGCAGTTCTTC; CDR3 protein: CASRGTSGETAYNEQFF
V gene: TRBV7-9; J gene: TRBJ1-1; D gene: TRBD1; clone size: few; CDR3 length: 14; CDR3 DNA: TGTGCCAGCAGCTCCAGGACAGGATTAAGCGGGGCTTTCTTT; CDR3 protein: CASSSRTGLSGAFF